The 13 T cell receptor beta chains below all came from one sample that was sequenced in a study of blood T cell repertoires in COVID-19. The data were produced by immunoSEQ multiplex PCR, yet TCRdb's version contains in-frame clones alone and is incomplete. The repertoire holds some 340,000 clones, with 90% to 95% as singletons. Sequenced: PBMCs or T cells enriched from blood (not recorded which). Receptor source: a woman under 40 who had been exposed to COVID-19.

The genes are TRBV9 and TRBJ1-6; TRBD1 aligns across 7 bases. CDR3 length: 15 residues. V dropped 0 bases and J dropped 9; count of bases not matched to a gene: 6. Germline V gene lookup returns CDR1 SGDLS and CDR2 YYNGEE. CDR3 DNA: TGTGCCAGCAGCGTAGCGGCAGGGGGTCGTTCACCCCTCCACTTT. Its translation: CASSVAAGGRSPLHF.

The V gene is TRBV27, the J gene TRBJ2-1; TRBD1 matches at 7 bases. This CDR3 region has 15 residues. V lost 7 bases and J lost 2; bases outside the gene matches: 8. CDR1 is MNHEY, CDR2 SMNVEV, per germline (reference sequence). DNA for the CDR3: TGTGCCAGCATTTCCCGACAGGGAGCCTACAATGAGCAGTTCTTC. Residues: CASISRQGAYNEQFF.

This rearrangement joins TRBV18 to TRBJ2-7, with a weak D call TRBD1 (7 bases). With 3 bases removed from V and 3 bases from J, the gap between germline ends came to 21 bases. Germline CDR1 and CDR2: KGHSH and LQKENI. There are 17 residues in the CDR3. Here the CDR3 DNA reads TGTGCCAGCTCACCCAGGGGGAGGACAGCGGCGGACTACGAGCAGTACTTC. Its translation is CASSPRGRTAADYEQYF. Based on the CDR3 plus reference TRBV18 and TRBJ2-7, the full variable domain is NAGVMQNPRHLVRRRGQEARLRCSPMKGHSHVYWYRQLPEEGLKFMVYLQKENIIDESGMPKERFSAEFPKEGPSILRIQQVVRGDSAAYFCASSPRGRTAADYEQYFGPGTRLTVT.

The CDR3 is CASGRPNTEAFF. For the CDR3, the DNA is TGTGCCAGCGGCAGGCCGAACACTGAAGCTTTCTTT. The rearrangement links TRBV6-5 to TRBJ1-1, with D uncertain. This CDR3 has 12 residues. Trimming took 8 bases from V and 1 from J, leaving 8 bases between them. Per the germline V gene, CDR1 is MNHEY and CDR2 is SVGAGI.

The V call is TRBV4-3, the J call TRBJ1-1; D not resolved. The CDR3 runs to 13 residues. V was pared by 5 bases and J by 3 bases, with 10 bases between. Germline CDR1 LGHNA, CDR2 YSLEER. Here the CDR3 DNA reads TGCGCCAGCAGCTGGGCAGAAGACACTGAAGCTTTCTTT. It codes for CASSWAEDTEAFF.

CDR3 protein: CASSISTGASDTQYF. The CDR3 DNA reads as TGTGCCAGTAGTATCAGTACAGGGGCATCAGATACGCAGTATTTT. The genes are TRBV19 and TRBJ2-3; 7 bases are shared with TRBD1. V was pared by 3 bases and J by 4 bases, with 7 bases of the junction left unmatched. CDR1 LNHDA and CDR2 SQIVND come from the germline V gene (reference sequence). CDR3 length: 15 residues.

This chain joins TRBV9 and TRBJ2-1, with 11 bases matching TRBD2. This CDR3 is built from 17 residues. The junction had 13 bases not matched to a gene; V was cut back by 3 bases and J by 8 bases. The germline CDR1 and CDR2 sequences are SGDLS and YYNGEE. DNA for the CDR3: TGTGCCAGCAGCGAAGGACTAGCGGGCCTCCTAGGGCATGAGCAGTTCTTC. Protein: CASSEGLAGLLGHEQFF.

The chain recombines TRBV18 with TRBJ2-7; TRBD1 agrees at 8 bases. The CDR3 has 12 residues. V trimming: 6 bases; J trimming: 5 bases; junction bases outside the gene matches: 3. CDR1 KGHSH and CDR2 LQKENI come from the germline V gene. The CDR3 loop reads CASSTGGNEQYF. The CDR3 DNA is TGTGCCAGCTCCACAGGGGGGAACGAGCAGTACTTC.

The gene calls are TRBV7-9 and TRBJ2-7, with 7 bases matching TRBD1. The CDR3 covers 14 residues. V was clipped by 7 bases and J by 1 base; unmatched bases: 7. Germline lookup yields CDR1 SEHNR and CDR2 FQNEAQ (reference sequence). CDR3: CASTGQAPSYEQYF. CDR3 in DNA: TGTGCCAGCACAGGACAGGCCCCTTCCTACGAGCAGTACTTC.

This chain uses TRBV6-5 with TRBJ1-2; TRBD1 is a possible D gene (5 bases). CDR1 is MNHEY, CDR2 SVGAGI, per germline. V was trimmed by 7 bases and J by 2 bases, leaving 11 bases between them. This CDR3 spans 13 amino acids. The CDR3 region has the DNA TGTGCCAGCAAATTAACAGGAAACTATGGCTACACCTTC. Its translation: CASKLTGNYGYTF.

This chain links TRBV19 with TRBJ1-5; no firm D call. In germline, CDR1 is LNHDA, CDR2 SQIVND (reference sequence). The CDR3 runs 14 residues. V lost 1 base to trimming and J lost 1 base, with 5 bases between them. The CDR3 region has the DNA TGTGCCAGTAGTATAGTGGCAAGCAATCAGCCCCAGCATTTT. Translated: CASSIVASNQPQHF. Combining the CDR3 with reference TRBV19 and TRBJ1-5 gives the whole variable domain DGGITQSPKYLFRKEGQNVTLSCEQNLNHDAMYWYRQDPGQGLRLIYYSQIVNDFQKGDIAEGYSVSREKKESFPLTVTSAQKNPTAFYLCASSIVASNQPQHFGDGTRLSIL.

The chain employs TRBV4-3 and TRBJ2-7; 8 bases match TRBD2. J gave up 1 base and V 4 bases, and 6 bases lay outside the gene matches. Germline CDR1 is LGHNA and CDR2 is YSLEER. The CDR3 loop spans 15 amino acids. CDR3 sequence (DNA): TGCGCCAGCAGCCGGTATAGCGGGGCATCCTACGAGCAGTACTTC. This gives the protein CASSRYSGASYEQYF.

This chain links TRBV5-1 with TRBJ1-6; D not certain. Germline-derived CDR1 and CDR2 are SGHRS and YFSETQ. The V end was cut by 5 bases, the J end by 7 bases, with 7 bases between. The CDR3 consists of 12 residues. CDR3 nucleotides: TGCGCCAGCAGTACCGGGAATTCACCCCTCCACTTT. Translated: CASSTGNSPLHF.